These 19 T cell receptor beta chains were sequenced from one sample in a study of blood T cell repertoires in COVID-19. Using immunoSEQ multiplex PCR, the repertoire was profiled, and TCRdb retains in-frame clones only, with some absent. The sample lists 65,000 to 80,000 clones; about nine tenths were seen once. The sample consisted of peripheral blood. These receptors all stem from a man aged 45-60 years with active COVID-19.

V is TRBV15 and J is TRBJ2-7; 10 positions match TRBD2. This CDR3 is 15 amino acids long. CDR1 and CDR2 from the germline V gene are LNHNV and YYDKDF (reference sequence). Germline trimming cut 8 bases from V and 0 bases from J; bases unmatched to any gene: 7. The CDR3 spells CATSGRTSGSYEQYF. In nucleotides, the CDR3 is TGTGCCACCTCCGGTCGGACTAGCGGCTCCTACGAGCAGTACTTC.

The V gene is TRBV7-9, the J gene TRBJ2-7; TRBD2 agrees at 9 bases. CDR3 length: 16 residues. Germline V lookup: CDR1 SEHNR, CDR2 FQNEAQ (reference sequence). V trimming: 1 base; J trimming: 1 base; junction bases outside the gene matches: 5. CDR3 DNA: TGTGCCAGCAGCTTAGGCGGGAGGGCTACGTCCTACGAGCAGTACTTC. It codes for CASSLGGRATSYEQYF. Looking up the rest from reference TRBV7-9 and TRBJ2-7 gives the full variable domain: DTGVSQNPRHKITKRGQNVTFRCDPISEHNRLYWYRQTLGQGPEFLTYFQNEAQLEKSRLLSDRFSAERPKGSFSTLEIQRTEQGDSAMYLCASSLGGRATSYEQYFGPGTRLTVT.

This chain connects TRBV9 to TRBJ2-1; no clear D. The CDR3 covers 14 residues. V was clipped by 3 bases and J by 5 bases, with 12 bases between them. Germline loops: CDR1 SGDLS, CDR2 YYNGEE. As DNA, the CDR3 is TGTGCCAGCAGCGACCGGCGGTTAGACAATGAGCAGTTCTTC. This translates into CASSDRRLDNEQFF.

CDR3 bases: TGCAGCGTTTTAGACAGGGGGCGGAATGAAAAACTGTTTTTT. Residues: CSVLDRGRNEKLFF. The J gene is TRBJ1-4, the V gene TRBV29-1; TRBD1 aligns across 10 bases. Trimming took 5 bases from V and 5 from J; bases not matched to a gene: 5. From germline, CDR1 is SQVTM and CDR2 ANQGSEA. CDR3 length: 14 residues.

V usage is TRBV19 and J usage is TRBJ2-5; 14 nucleotides match TRBD2. V dropped 6 bases and J dropped 4; count of bases not matched to a gene: 4. Germline CDR1 is LNHDA and CDR2 is SQIVND (reference sequence). CDR3 length: 15 amino acids. CDR3 nucleotides: TGTGCCAGTAGAGGGACTAGCGGGAGACGAGAGACCCAGTACTTC. This codes for CASRGTSGRRETQYF.

The V gene is TRBV25-1, the J gene TRBJ2-3; D remains ambiguous. Germline lookup yields CDR1 MGHDK and CDR2 SYGVNS. V was trimmed by 3 bases and J by 4 bases, leaving 11 bases between them. This CDR3 spans 14 amino acids. CDR3 amino acids: CASSDQEASDTQYF. CDR3 sequence (DNA): TGTGCCAGCAGTGACCAGGAAGCATCAGATACGCAGTATTTT.

This chain links TRBV28 with TRBJ1-4; no clear D. Germline values: CDR1 MDHEN, CDR2 SYDVKM. Trimming cost V 5 bases and J 8 bases, with 6 bases left between them. The CDR3 has 11 residues. For the CDR3, the DNA is TGTGCCAGCAGTCCGGAGGAAAAACTGTTTTTT. Its protein product is CASSPEEKLFF.

The chain has TRBV4-2 and TRBJ2-1; D is unclear. The ends were cut back, 4 bases at V and 0 bases at J, with 13 bases in the middle. The CDR3 runs to 16 residues. Germline CDR1 LGHNA, CDR2 YNFKEQ. CDR3 nucleotide sequence: TGTGCCAGCAGCCCCGTAGGCTGGGCCTCCTACAATGAGCAGTTCTTC. It codes for CASSPVGWASYNEQFF.

V is TRBV28 and J is TRBJ1-2; the D gene is possibly TRBD1 (6 bases). The CDR3 is 13 residues long. V lost 1 base to trimming and J lost 7 bases, with 10 bases between them. The V gene's germline CDR1 is MDHEN and CDR2 SYDVKM. This CDR3 reads CASSLLGGGGYTF. The CDR3 nucleotides read TGTGCCAGCAGTTTATTAGGGGGGGGTGGCTACACCTTC.

This CDR3 is CASSTPGGRGDTQYF. Here the CDR3 DNA reads TGTGCCAGCAGTACCCCAGGGGGCCGAGGAGATACGCAGTATTTT. V is TRBV6-5 and J is TRBJ2-3; TRBD1 matches at 8 bases. The CDR3 spans 15 residues. The germline V gene has CDR1 MNHEY and CDR2 SVGAGI. V lost 5 bases and J lost 5; bases outside the gene matches: 9.

The chain has TRBV7-8 and TRBJ1-4; no reliable D call. The ends were cut back, 1 base at V and 3 bases at J, with 9 bases in the middle. Germline loops: CDR1 SGHVS, CDR2 FQNEAQ. The CDR3 totals 15 residues. In nucleotides, the CDR3 is TGTGCCAGCAGCTTAGAGGAGAGCGCTAATGAAAAACTGTTTTTT. Translated, it gives CASSLEESANEKLFF.

This sequence joins TRBV18 and TRBJ2-7; TRBD2 agrees at 13 bases. CDR1 is KGHSH and CDR2 is LQKENI in the germline V gene. V lost 3 bases to trimming and J lost 6 bases; unmatched junction nucleotides: 8. CDR3 length: 16 residues. The CDR3 nucleotides are TGTGCCAGCTCACCGTCCGGGACTAGCGGGGAGGGCGAGCAGTACTTC. Its translation is CASSPSGTSGEGEQYF.

The chain is built from TRBV30 and TRBJ1-5; D gene ambiguous. The V end lost 5 bases, the J end lost 5 bases, and 10 bases lay between the germline ends. The CDR3 spans 12 residues. Germline-derived CDR1 and CDR2 are GTSNPN and SVGIG (reference sequence). CDR3 loop: CAWGGVDQPQHF. CDR3 sequence (DNA): TGTGCCTGGGGCGGGGTTGATCAGCCCCAGCATTTT.

The chain recombines TRBV6-6 with TRBJ1-5; D perhaps matches TRBD1 (5 bases). Trimming pared 6 bases from V and 4 bases from J, leaving 16 bases between. Germline V CDR1 and CDR2: MNHNY, SVGAGI (reference sequence). The CDR3 covers 15 residues. CDR3 sequence reads: CASSTGLHENQPQHF. The DNA of the CDR3 is TGTGCCAGCAGCACGGGACTTCACGAGAATCAGCCCCAGCATTTT.

This chain connects TRBV28 to TRBJ2-3; 8 bases fit TRBD1. Germline-derived CDR1 and CDR2 are MDHEN and SYDVKM. The CDR3 contains 15 residues. Trimming at V came to 6 bases and at J to 2 bases, leaving 7 bases not matched to a gene. The CDR3 region is CASRGETGATDTQYF. The CDR3 DNA reads TGTGCCAGCAGGGGAGAGACAGGGGCCACAGATACGCAGTATTTT.

This chain links TRBV6-4 with TRBJ1-6, with TRBD1 identical over 10 bases. V lost 3 bases, J lost 9 bases, and 5 bases stayed unmatched. CDR1 and CDR2 (germline): MRHNA, SNTAGT. This CDR3 comprises 15 residues. CDR3 DNA: TGTGCCAGCAGTGAACGGACAGGGGGGGGTTCACCCCTCCACTTT. It codes for CASSERTGGGSPLHF.

J is TRBJ1-2 and V is TRBV7-2, with D possibly being TRBD1 (6 bases). V shed 1 base and J shed 5 bases, with 11 bases lying between them. The CDR3 length is 14 residues. Germline V lookup: CDR1 SGHTA, CDR2 FQGNSA. As DNA, the CDR3 is TGTGCCAGCAGCTTAGAGGCAGGGGAATATGGCTACACCTTC. This translates into CASSLEAGEYGYTF.

V usage is TRBV19 and J usage is TRBJ1-4; TRBD1 might be the D (6 bases). This CDR3 comprises 17 residues. V lost 1 base, J lost 4 bases, and 16 bases lay in between. Germline CDR1 reads LNHDA; CDR2 reads SQIVND (reference sequence). This CDR3 is CASSIGPGEGLNEKLFF. DNA of the CDR3: TGTGCCAGTAGTATAGGCCCAGGGGAGGGCCTTAATGAAAAACTGTTTTTT.

The chain employs TRBV27 and TRBJ2-3; D is perhaps TRBD1 (6 bases). This CDR3 contains 14 residues. V lost 3 bases, J lost 3 bases, and 10 bases lay in between. The germline V gene has CDR1 MNHEY and CDR2 SMNVEV (reference sequence). The CDR3 bases are TGTGCCAGCAGTTTCAGGGGCCCAACAGATACGCAGTATTTT. Its translation is CASSFRGPTDTQYF.